This T cell receptor beta chain was profiled in a study of blood T cell repertoires in COVID-19 (dated by TCRdb to the early 2020s). Notes on the research overall: Collaborator samples came from the United States, Italy and Spain and covered acute and convalescent phases of COVID-19. The material from the prospective study consisted of cDNA or gDNA derived from T cells, B-cell-depleted T cells, or PBMCs. The dataset comprised deeply sampled blood TCRbeta repertoires from subjects exposed to, actively infected with, or recovered from COVID-19. The repertoires were released in a freely available public database intended as a resource for research on the immune response to SARS-CoV-2. Samples came from the ongoing ImmuneRACE study (first 160 participants) plus 1,254 subjects from 6 global collaborators. Nearly every sample came with metadata listing a de-identified subject ID, COVID-19 status, age in years and sex. Where available, HLA class I and class II types were obtained from metadata supplied by the sample provider rather than from assay-based typing. Broader findings and caveats from the paper: The amount of clinical and demographic metadata varied by source and participant and was provided uncurated.

On this clone: The antigen it binds to is not known. No much larger clonotype is one base removed from it; base qualities were not supplied.

Enrolling through a virtual design, the prospective study's participants ranged in age from about 18 to 89 years and lived across roughly 24 United States geographic areas. In the prospective study, cohorts were assigned on the basis of participant-reported clinical history obtained from a screening survey and a study questionnaire. Recovered participants in ImmuneRACE Cohort 3 were defined as having two consecutive negative NP/OP PCR tests, clearance from a healthcare professional, or resolution of symptoms. Mobile phlebotomists in the prospective study collected whole blood, serum and a nasopharyngeal or oropharyngeal swab from every participant. Additional blood draws and questionnaires over an approximately 2-month period could optionally be provided by prospective study participants. Blood samples from the prospective study were shipped frozen or at room temperature prior to DNA extraction.

TCRbeta CDR3 regions were amplified from genomic DNA by means of the immunoSEQ Assay, a bias-controlled multiplex PCR. The authors processed their data as follows. The number of nucleated cells in each sample was estimated from the amplification of reference gene primers within the assay. To quantify the absolute abundance of each unique TCRbeta CDR3 rearrangement, sequence reads were collapsed and filtered. For each sample, productive Simpson clonality was calculated as the square root of Simpson's diversity index over productive rearrangements. TCRdb stores this immuneACCESS table with in-frame sequences only. Part of the clones is absent; in the studies checked, under half of the shortfall reflects unresolved V genes, and no reason is known for the rest. V, J and clone size are taken as reported in that table, and D and trimming were inferred from the DNA itself. This sample gives 200,000 to 250,000 clones in total; around 86% of them show up just once. The ten largest clones capture approximately 1.6% of the sample.

The CDR3 sequence holds 15 residues, the cysteine and phenylalanine included. CDR3 DNA is the only sequence kept; it has 45 bases, read in frame from the first base. CDR1 is given as LNHDA and CDR2 as SQIVND, both from the germline V gene (reference sequence). V was cut back by 8 bases and J by 7 bases, leaving a gap of 21 bases between them. The receptor was isolated from a man between 40 and 49 years old who had recovered from COVID-19. The specimen was PBMCs or T cells enriched from blood (not recorded which). The rearrangement combines TRBV19 with TRBJ1-5; perhaps TRBD1 is the D gene, with 6 bases matching. The CDR3 protein: CASPQAHRVGQPQHF. The DNA sequence is as follows: TGTGCCAGTCCTCAAGCGCACAGGGTGGGACAGCCCCAGCATTTT.